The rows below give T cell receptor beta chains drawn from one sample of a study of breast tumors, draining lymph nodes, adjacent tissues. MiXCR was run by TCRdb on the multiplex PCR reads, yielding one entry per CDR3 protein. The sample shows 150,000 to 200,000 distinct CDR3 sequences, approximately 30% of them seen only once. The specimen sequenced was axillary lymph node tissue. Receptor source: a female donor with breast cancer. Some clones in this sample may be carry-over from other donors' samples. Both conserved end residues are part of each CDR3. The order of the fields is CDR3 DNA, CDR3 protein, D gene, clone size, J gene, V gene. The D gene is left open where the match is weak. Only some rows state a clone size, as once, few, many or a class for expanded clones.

CDR3 DNA: TGTGCCAGCAGTGACACATACGATAATTCACCCCTCCACTTT
CDR3 protein: CASSDTYDNSPLHF
D gene: .
clone size: .
J gene: TRBJ1-6
V gene: TRBV12-3/TRBV12-4

CDR3 DNA: TGCGCCAGCAGTGTGGCCCCCGATCAGCCCCAGCATTTT
CDR3 protein: CASSVAPDQPQHF
D gene: .
clone size: many
J gene: TRBJ1-5
V gene: TRBV10-1

CDR3 DNA: TGCAGTGCTCGAGGTGGGGGGGCGGGTGGCTACACCTTC
CDR3 protein: CSARGGGAGGYTF
D gene: .
clone size: many
J gene: TRBJ1-2
V gene: TRBV20-1

CDR3 DNA: TGCGCCATCCCGGACTTAGAACCAAACTATGGCTACACCTTC
CDR3 protein: CAIPDLEPNYGYTF
D gene: .
clone size: many
J gene: TRBJ1-2
V gene: TRBV10-1

CDR3 DNA: TGTGCCAGCAGCCTGAGGGCCGGGGAGCTGTTTTTT
CDR3 protein: CASSLRAGELFF
D gene: .
clone size: many
J gene: TRBJ2-2
V gene: TRBV28

CDR3 DNA: TGTGCCATCAGAAGGGGGCCGGTAGCGGGGGAGCAAGAGACCCAGTACTTC
CDR3 protein: CAIRRGPVAGEQETQYF
D gene: TRBD2
clone size: many
J gene: TRBJ2-5
V gene: TRBV10-3

CDR3 DNA: TGTGCCAGCCGGGACGGAGCAGGGGACGATACGCAGTATTTT
CDR3 protein: CASRDGAGDDTQYF
D gene: .
clone size: many
J gene: TRBJ2-3
V gene: TRBV9

CDR3 DNA: TGTGCCAGCAGCGCCCTCCCGGGACAGGGGGCGAGTGAGCAGTTCTTC
CDR3 protein: CASSALPGQGASEQFF
D gene: TRBD1
clone size: many
J gene: TRBJ2-1
V gene: TRBV7-2

CDR3 DNA: TGTGCCAGCAGCTTAAGGCGGGGGGCCTACAATGAGCAGTTCTTC
CDR3 protein: CASSLRRGAYNEQFF
D gene: TRBD2
clone size: many
J gene: TRBJ2-1
V gene: TRBV7-3

CDR3 DNA: TGTCCCAGCTCACCGGCTCGAAGATGGGACTACAATGAGCAGTTCTTC
CDR3 protein: CPSSPARRWDYNEQFF
D gene: .
clone size: .
J gene: TRBJ2-1
V gene: TRBV18

CDR3 DNA: TGTGCCAGTAGTCCCACAGGGGGTTTCTACGAGCAGTACTTC
CDR3 protein: CASSPTGGFYEQYF
D gene: TRBD1
clone size: many
J gene: TRBJ2-7
V gene: TRBV19

CDR3 DNA: TGTGCCAGCAGCCAAGGGCCGGGACAGCTCAATCAGCCCCAGCATTTT
CDR3 protein: CASSQGPGQLNQPQHF
D gene: TRBD1
clone size: .
J gene: TRBJ1-5
V gene: TRBV4-2

CDR3 DNA: TGTGCCAGCTCCACAGGGACAGATTATAATTCACCCCTCCACTTT
CDR3 protein: CASSTGTDYNSPLHF
D gene: TRBD1
clone size: once
J gene: TRBJ1-6
V gene: TRBV12-3/TRBV12-4

CDR3 DNA: TGTGCCAGCACCTCACAGGGGGCACGTAATTCACCCCTCCACTTT
CDR3 protein: CASTSQGARNSPLHF
D gene: TRBD1
clone size: many
J gene: TRBJ1-6
V gene: TRBV2

CDR3 DNA: TGTGCCAGTACCCCACGGGACAGGCGGAATGAGCAGTTCTTC
CDR3 protein: CASTPRDRRNEQFF
D gene: TRBD1
clone size: many
J gene: TRBJ2-1
V gene: TRBV19

CDR3 DNA: TGTGCCAGCAGCTCCAGGGGGACAGGGGGGGGCGAGCAGTACTTC
CDR3 protein: CASSSRGTGGGEQYF
D gene: TRBD1
clone size: many
J gene: TRBJ2-7
V gene: TRBV11-2

CDR3 DNA: TGTGCCAGCAGCCAAGGAAAACAGGTCACAGATACGCAGTATTTT
CDR3 protein: CASSQGKQVTDTQYF
D gene: .
clone size: many
J gene: TRBJ2-3
V gene: TRBV4-2

CDR3 DNA: TGTGCCAGCACTTCGGGAACAGGGGGCTCCAGCAATCAGCCCCAGCATTTT
CDR3 protein: CASTSGTGGSSNQPQHF
D gene: TRBD1
clone size: .
J gene: TRBJ1-5
V gene: TRBV6-6

CDR3 DNA: TGTGCCAGTAGTATCCAATACCTCTACGAGCAGTACTTC
CDR3 protein: CASSIQYLYEQYF
D gene: .
clone size: many
J gene: TRBJ2-7
V gene: TRBV19

CDR3 DNA: TGTGCCAGCAGCGCCCCGGGACTAGCGGGACAAAGCTCCTACGAGCAGTACTTC
CDR3 protein: CASSAPGLAGQSSYEQYF
D gene: TRBD2
clone size: many
J gene: TRBJ2-7
V gene: TRBV7-8

CDR3 DNA: TGTGCCAGCACCCCGGGGGGAGGAGAGACCCAGTACTTC
CDR3 protein: CASTPGGGETQYF
D gene: TRBD2
clone size: .
J gene: TRBJ2-5
V gene: TRBV7-2

CDR3 DNA: TGTGCCAGCAGTTTAAGATCACCCGATGGGCCCACTGAAGCTTTCTTT
CDR3 protein: CASSLRSPDGPTEAFF
D gene: .
clone size: .
J gene: TRBJ1-1
V gene: TRBV27

CDR3 DNA: TGCAGTGCTAGCGGTAGCGGGAGGGCCGTGACCAATCAGCCCCAGCATTTT
CDR3 protein: CSASGSGRAVTNQPQHF
D gene: .
clone size: .
J gene: TRBJ1-5
V gene: TRBV20-1

CDR3 DNA: TGTGCCAGCAGCTTAGCCGAGACAGGGGAGAGCGAGCAGTACTTC
CDR3 protein: CASSLAETGESEQYF
D gene: TRBD1
clone size: medium-sized
J gene: TRBJ2-7
V gene: TRBV11-3

CDR3 DNA: TGTGCCAGCAGCCGGGACAGGGAAAGCACCGGGGAGCTGTTTTTT
CDR3 protein: CASSRDRESTGELFF
D gene: TRBD1
clone size: many
J gene: TRBJ2-2
V gene: TRBV4-2

CDR3 DNA: TGTGCCAGCAGCTTAGGTCCGGGACAGGGTCACTCTGGGGCCAACGTCCTGACTTTC
CDR3 protein: CASSLGPGQGHSGANVLTF
D gene: TRBD1
clone size: many
J gene: TRBJ2-6
V gene: TRBV7-9

CDR3 DNA: TGTGCCAGCAGCGCTACCCGTAACTATGGCTACACCTTC
CDR3 protein: CASSATRNYGYTF
D gene: .
clone size: many
J gene: TRBJ1-2
V gene: TRBV4-2

CDR3 DNA: TGTGCCAGTAGTACCGGGTATAGTTCACCCCTCCACTTT
CDR3 protein: CASSTGYSSPLHF
D gene: .
clone size: .
J gene: TRBJ1-6
V gene: TRBV19

CDR3 DNA: TGTGCCAGCAGCGAGGGGACAGGATTGAAAGATACGCAGTATTTT
CDR3 protein: CASSEGTGLKDTQYF
D gene: TRBD1
clone size: .
J gene: TRBJ2-3
V gene: TRBV7-2

CDR3 DNA: TGTGCCAGTAGTAGCACAGACCCAAGAAACGAGCAGTACTTC
CDR3 protein: CASSSTDPRNEQYF
D gene: .
clone size: many
J gene: TRBJ2-7
V gene: TRBV19

CDR3 DNA: TGTGCCAGCAGTAGAAACCGACAGTATTTT
CDR3 protein: CASSRNRQYF
D gene: .
clone size: .
J gene: TRBJ2-3
V gene: TRBV12-3/TRBV12-4

CDR3 DNA: TGTGCCAGCAGTGAACTAGTTTCCCATGAGTTCTTC
CDR3 protein: CASSELVSHEFF
D gene: .
clone size: many
J gene: TRBJ2-1
V gene: TRBV2

CDR3 DNA: TGTGCCAGCAGCATAGTCGACAGGGGAGATGGATACACCTTC
CDR3 protein: CASSIVDRGDGYTF
D gene: TRBD1
clone size: .
J gene: TRBJ1-2
V gene: TRBV13

CDR3 DNA: TGTGCCAGTAGTCAAGCCGGCCTTCCCTATAATTCACCCCTCCACTTT
CDR3 protein: CASSQAGLPYNSPLHF
D gene: .
clone size: many
J gene: TRBJ1-6
V gene: TRBV19

CDR3 DNA: TGTGCCAGCAGCGTCCCGGGACTAGCGGGGGGGTTGGATACGCAGTATTTT
CDR3 protein: CASSVPGLAGGLDTQYF
D gene: TRBD2
clone size: many
J gene: TRBJ2-3
V gene: TRBV6-5

CDR3 DNA: TGTGCCAGCAGTCACTCTGCGGGGGGCAATCAGCCCCAGCATTTT
CDR3 protein: CASSHSAGGNQPQHF
D gene: .
clone size: .
J gene: TRBJ1-5
V gene: TRBV6-5

CDR3 DNA: TGTGCCAGCAGATTTCAGGGGGCCCCCAATGAGCAGTTCTTC
CDR3 protein: CASRFQGAPNEQFF
D gene: TRBD1
clone size: many
J gene: TRBJ2-1
V gene: TRBV2

CDR3 DNA: TGTGCCAGCAGCCAAGACACAGGCTGGCAGCCCCAGCATTTT
CDR3 protein: CASSQDTGWQPQHF
D gene: .
clone size: few
J gene: TRBJ1-5
V gene: TRBV3-1

CDR3 DNA: TGTGCCAGCAGCTTAGTATCTCTGGGCACAGATACGCAGTATTTT
CDR3 protein: CASSLVSLGTDTQYF
D gene: .
clone size: once
J gene: TRBJ2-3
V gene: TRBV11-3

CDR3 DNA: TGTGCCACCAGCAGCCAAGGGGGCATTCCTAACTATGGCTACACCTTC
CDR3 protein: CATSSQGGIPNYGYTF
D gene: TRBD1
clone size: once
J gene: TRBJ1-2
V gene: TRBV15

CDR3 DNA: TGTGCCAGCAGTTTCGTGGGACTAGCGGGGGGAGTCTTCTACAATGAGCAGTTCTTC
CDR3 protein: CASSFVGLAGGVFYNEQFF
D gene: TRBD2
clone size: few
J gene: TRBJ2-1
V gene: TRBV12-3/TRBV12-4

CDR3 DNA: TGCAGTGCTAGAGGGGGGTCTGTGAATTCACCCCTCCACTTT
CDR3 protein: CSARGGSVNSPLHF
D gene: .
clone size: many
J gene: TRBJ1-6
V gene: TRBV20-1

CDR3 DNA: TGTGCCAGCAGCCTGTCGACAGGGAGGTACGAGCAGTACTTC
CDR3 protein: CASSLSTGRYEQYF
D gene: .
clone size: many
J gene: TRBJ2-7
V gene: TRBV4-2

CDR3 DNA: TGCAGTGCGCGGGAAAGCGGGTTCAGTGAGCAGTTCTTC
CDR3 protein: CSARESGFSEQFF
D gene: .
clone size: many
J gene: TRBJ2-1
V gene: TRBV20-1

CDR3 DNA: TGTGCCAGCAGCTTAGTTAAGGGACAGGGGAACTATGGCTACACCTTC
CDR3 protein: CASSLVKGQGNYGYTF
D gene: TRBD1
clone size: many
J gene: TRBJ1-2
V gene: TRBV11-2